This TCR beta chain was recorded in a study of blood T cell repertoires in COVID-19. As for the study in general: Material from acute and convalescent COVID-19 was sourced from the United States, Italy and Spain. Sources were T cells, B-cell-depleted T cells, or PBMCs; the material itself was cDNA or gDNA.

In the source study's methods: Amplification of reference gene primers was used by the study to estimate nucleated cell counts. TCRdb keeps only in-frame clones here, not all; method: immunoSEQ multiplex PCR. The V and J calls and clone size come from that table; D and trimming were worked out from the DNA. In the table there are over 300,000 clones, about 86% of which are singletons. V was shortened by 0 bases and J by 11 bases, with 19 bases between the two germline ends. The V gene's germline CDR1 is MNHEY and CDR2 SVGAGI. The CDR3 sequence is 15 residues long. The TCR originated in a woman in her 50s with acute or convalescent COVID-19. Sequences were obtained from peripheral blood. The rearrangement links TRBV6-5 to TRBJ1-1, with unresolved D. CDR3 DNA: TGTGCCAGCAGTTACTCAAGTAGGCACCCTACCGGGGCTTTCTTT. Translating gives CASSYSSRHPTGAFF.